A selection of T cell receptor beta chains follows, all from one sample in a study of blood T cell repertoires in COVID-19. This table comes from immunoSEQ multiplex PCR, and its TCRdb copy is limited to in-frame clones, with some not included. The sample records 150,000 to 200,000 clones, around four fifths being singletons. Sequences were obtained from peripheral blood. Receptors were obtained from a human donor in a cohort sampled during active COVID-19. CDR3s include the opening cysteine and the closing phenylalanine or tryptophan. D genes are given only for firm matches. Size is stated for part of the rows, as once, few or many counts, or as a class when the clone is expanded.

D gene: NA; V gene: TRBV7-9; J gene: TRBJ1-2; clone size: NA; CDR3 DNA: TGTGCCAGCAGCATAGACAGGTTAGCTAACTATGGCTACACCTTC; CDR3 protein: CASSIDRLANYGYTF
D gene: TRBD2; V gene: TRBV11-2; J gene: TRBJ2-5; clone size: NA; CDR3 DNA: TGTGCCAGCAGCTTAGCCCTTAGCGGGAGGGAAGAGACCCAGTACTTC; CDR3 protein: CASSLALSGREETQYF
D gene: TRBD2; V gene: TRBV27; J gene: TRBJ2-7; clone size: NA; CDR3 DNA: TGTGCCAGCGCCTCGGGACTAGCGACCTACGAGCAGTACTTC; CDR3 protein: CASASGLATYEQYF
D gene: NA; V gene: TRBV7-8; J gene: TRBJ2-3; clone size: once; CDR3 DNA: TGTGCCAGCAGCCCTCCGCTCGGGGGTCGGGGTTTAACTAGCACAGATACGCAGTATTTT; CDR3 protein: CASSPPLGGRGLTSTDTQYF
D gene: TRBD1; V gene: TRBV6-2/TRBV6-3; J gene: TRBJ1-1; clone size: NA; CDR3 DNA: TGTGCCAGCAGACCTGCTACCGGGACAGGGAACACTGAAGCTTTCTTT; CDR3 protein: CASRPATGTGNTEAFF
D gene: NA; V gene: TRBV19; J gene: TRBJ2-2; clone size: NA; CDR3 DNA: TGTGCCAGTAGTATCGGAGGGTGGGGAAGGGAGCTGTTTTTT; CDR3 protein: CASSIGGWGRELFF
D gene: TRBD1; V gene: TRBV18; J gene: TRBJ1-2; clone size: NA; CDR3 DNA: TGTGCCAGCTCACCAGCCGGGACAGGGAAGGGCTATGGCTACACCTTC; CDR3 protein: CASSPAGTGKGYGYTF
D gene: NA; V gene: TRBV30; J gene: TRBJ2-5; clone size: few; CDR3 DNA: TGTGCCTGGAGTGTGGGGAAGGGGGCCGGGGGCCAGTACTTC; CDR3 protein: CAWSVGKGAGGQYF
D gene: NA; V gene: TRBV7-9; J gene: TRBJ1-2; clone size: NA; CDR3 DNA: TGTGCCAGCAGCTTGGTTGTAGATGGCTACACCTTC; CDR3 protein: CASSLVVDGYTF
D gene: NA; V gene: TRBV7-2; J gene: TRBJ2-7; clone size: NA; CDR3 DNA: TGTGCCAGCAGCCCCTTCTACGAGCAGTACTTC; CDR3 protein: CASSPFYEQYF
D gene: NA; V gene: TRBV5-1; J gene: TRBJ1-1; clone size: NA; CDR3 DNA: TGCGCCAGCAGCTGGTCAGGGCCAAACACTGAAGCTTTCTTT; CDR3 protein: CASSWSGPNTEAFF
D gene: TRBD2; V gene: TRBV13; J gene: TRBJ2-1; clone size: NA; CDR3 DNA: TGTGCCAGCAGCCCGCCACGGGGGGGCCGGTGGGAGCAGTTCTTC; CDR3 protein: CASSPPRGGRWEQFF
D gene: TRBD1; V gene: TRBV10-3; J gene: TRBJ1-2; clone size: many; CDR3 DNA: TGTGCCATCAGTGACGGACAGGGGTTTCTTTTTGGTTACACCTTC; CDR3 protein: CAISDGQGFLFGYTF
D gene: NA; V gene: TRBV3-1/TRBV3-2; J gene: TRBJ2-7; clone size: NA; CDR3 DNA: TGTGCCAGCAGCCAAACCTCAGGGTCCTACGAGCAGTACTTC; CDR3 protein: CASSQTSGSYEQYF
D gene: TRBD2; V gene: TRBV7-2; J gene: TRBJ2-3; clone size: once; CDR3 DNA: TGTGCCATAAAAGTTGCGGCTAGCGGGATCTATACGCAGTATTTT; CDR3 protein: CAIKVAASGIYTQYF
D gene: NA; V gene: TRBV27; J gene: TRBJ2-2; clone size: NA; CDR3 DNA: TGTGCCAGCAGCCCTACTGCCACCGGGGAGCTGTTTTTT; CDR3 protein: CASSPTATGELFF
D gene: TRBD1; V gene: TRBV4-3; J gene: TRBJ1-4; clone size: NA; CDR3 DNA: TGCGCCAGCAGCCAAGGGGGACAGGGGGCCCATGAAAAACTGTTTTTT; CDR3 protein: CASSQGGQGAHEKLFF
D gene: TRBD2; V gene: TRBV30; J gene: TRBJ2-1; clone size: NA; CDR3 DNA: TGTGCCTGCAATAGCGGGAGTTCCTACAATGAGCAGTTCTTC; CDR3 protein: CACNSGSSYNEQFF
D gene: TRBD2; V gene: TRBV11-2; J gene: TRBJ2-3; clone size: NA; CDR3 DNA: TGTGCCAGCAGCTTAACGGGAGGAGGGACAGATACGCAGTATTTT; CDR3 protein: CASSLTGGGTDTQYF
D gene: TRBD1; V gene: TRBV19; J gene: TRBJ2-7; clone size: NA; CDR3 DNA: TGTGCCAGTAGTCGACAGGGGACATCCTACGAGCAGTACTTC; CDR3 protein: CASSRQGTSYEQYF
D gene: NA; V gene: TRBV12-2; J gene: TRBJ1-6; clone size: NA; CDR3 DNA: TGTGCAAGTCGCTTACCTACAGGACCTAGCTCCTATAATTCACCCCTCCACTTT; CDR3 protein: CASRLPTGPSSYNSPLHF
D gene: NA; V gene: TRBV21-1; J gene: TRBJ1-1; clone size: few; CDR3 DNA: TGTGCCAGCAGCAAAGGTGCGGCAGGGCGTTTGAACACTGAAGCTTTCTTT; CDR3 protein: CASSKGAAGRLNTEAFF
D gene: NA; V gene: TRBV13; J gene: TRBJ2-1; clone size: NA; CDR3 DNA: TGTGCCAGCAGCTTAAGTCCCGGGACTGGGTACAATGAGCAGTTCTTC; CDR3 protein: CASSLSPGTGYNEQFF
D gene: NA; V gene: TRBV6-5; J gene: TRBJ2-7; clone size: NA; CDR3 DNA: TGTGCCAGCAGTCCCCGGGGGAGCTCCTACGAGCAGTACTTC; CDR3 protein: CASSPRGSSYEQYF
D gene: NA; V gene: TRBV27; J gene: TRBJ2-3; clone size: NA; CDR3 DNA: TGTGCCAGCAGTTCCGGACTAGGGGGGCCGACAACGCAGTATTTT; CDR3 protein: CASSSGLGGPTTQYF
D gene: NA; V gene: TRBV12-3/TRBV12-4; J gene: TRBJ1-4; clone size: few; CDR3 DNA: TGTGCCAGCAGTTTGGTCGCCAGGGAAATATTTTTT; CDR3 protein: CASSLVAREIFF
D gene: NA; V gene: TRBV6-6; J gene: TRBJ2-7; clone size: once; CDR3 DNA: TGTGCCAGCAGTTCGTCGGAGGTCTACGAGCAGTACTTC; CDR3 protein: CASSSSEVYEQYF
D gene: NA; V gene: TRBV7-8; J gene: TRBJ1-3; clone size: NA; CDR3 DNA: TGTGCCAGCAGCACATTGACATCGCTCAGTGGAAACACCATATATTTT; CDR3 protein: CASSTLTSLSGNTIYF
D gene: TRBD1; V gene: TRBV9; J gene: TRBJ1-2; clone size: once; CDR3 DNA: TGTGCCAGCAGCGTCGACTTTAAGACAGGGATGTATGGCTACACCTTC; CDR3 protein: CASSVDFKTGMYGYTF
D gene: TRBD1; V gene: TRBV19; J gene: TRBJ2-1; clone size: NA; CDR3 DNA: TGTGCCAGTAGTATCTGGACAGGGGGCGATGAGCAGTTCTTC; CDR3 protein: CASSIWTGGDEQFF
D gene: NA; V gene: TRBV10-3; J gene: TRBJ2-2; clone size: NA; CDR3 DNA: TGTGCCACCAACAGGGACGGGACCGGGGAGCTGTTTTTT; CDR3 protein: CATNRDGTGELFF
D gene: TRBD1; V gene: TRBV28; J gene: TRBJ2-5; clone size: NA; CDR3 DNA: TGTGCCAGCAGTTTTCGCCCCGACAGGGTCCAAGAGACCCAGTACTTC; CDR3 protein: CASSFRPDRVQETQYF
D gene: NA; V gene: TRBV7-9; J gene: TRBJ2-5; clone size: NA; CDR3 DNA: TGTGCCAGCAGCTTAGGGGCAGGTCGGGAGACCCAGTACTTC; CDR3 protein: CASSLGAGRETQYF
D gene: NA; V gene: TRBV11-3; J gene: TRBJ1-6; clone size: NA; CDR3 DNA: TGTGCCAGCAGCTTTCAGGATCGCTATAATTCACCCCTCCACTTT; CDR3 protein: CASSFQDRYNSPLHF
D gene: NA; V gene: TRBV6-2/TRBV6-3; J gene: TRBJ2-5; clone size: NA; CDR3 DNA: TGTGCCAGCAGTATTGGACGCCGCAGGGCCCAGTACTTC; CDR3 protein: CASSIGRRRAQYF
D gene: NA; V gene: TRBV30; J gene: TRBJ2-4; clone size: NA; CDR3 DNA: TGTGCCTGGAGTGCAGGGGTAACCAAAAACATTCAGTACTTC; CDR3 protein: CAWSAGVTKNIQYF
D gene: TRBD2; V gene: TRBV4-3; J gene: TRBJ2-7; clone size: NA; CDR3 DNA: TGCGCCAGCAGCCACCGGACTAGCGGGGTCTACGAGCAGTACTTC; CDR3 protein: CASSHRTSGVYEQYF
D gene: TRBD1; V gene: TRBV7-2; J gene: TRBJ1-1; clone size: NA; CDR3 DNA: TGTGCCAGCAGCTTAGGGACAGGGTGGACTGAAGCTTTCTTT; CDR3 protein: CASSLGTGWTEAFF
D gene: NA; V gene: TRBV28; J gene: TRBJ1-2; clone size: NA; CDR3 DNA: TGTGCCAGCAGTTTCGCGGGACGGGGACTTTCGGTTGAAGGCTACACCTTC; CDR3 protein: CASSFAGRGLSVEGYTF
D gene: NA; V gene: TRBV2; J gene: TRBJ2-5; clone size: NA; CDR3 DNA: TGTGCCAGCACCCCCAGGGGGAGGTTGGAGACCCAGTACTTC; CDR3 protein: CASTPRGRLETQYF
D gene: TRBD1; V gene: TRBV5-4; J gene: TRBJ2-4; clone size: NA; CDR3 DNA: TGTGCCAGCAGCCGACGGACAGGGGGCTCGGACATTCAGTACTTC; CDR3 protein: CASSRRTGGSDIQYF
D gene: TRBD2; V gene: TRBV5-8; J gene: TRBJ2-1; clone size: NA; CDR3 DNA: TGTGCCAGCAGCTACCCGGGACTAGCGGGAGTTCAATACAATGAGCAGTTCTTC; CDR3 protein: CASSYPGLAGVQYNEQFF